The 10 T cell receptor beta chains in this list originate from one sample, sequenced in a study of T cell responses to AZD1222 COVID-19 vaccine. Clones were read by immunoSEQ multiplex PCR, and TCRdb kept only the in-frame ones, dropping some. The sample records about 150,000 clones, roughly 80% being singletons. The sequences come from peripheral blood, collected on day 0 of MenACWY control vaccination. Source of these receptors: an adult in good health.

The V call is TRBV9, the J call TRBJ1-2; a weak D match, TRBD1 (6 bases). Trimming pared 2 bases from V and 5 bases from J, leaving 13 bases between. The CDR3 spans 14 residues. Per the germline V gene, CDR1 is SGDLS and CDR2 is YYNGEE. The CDR3 region has the DNA TGTGCCAGCAGCGTGCAGGGGCGAGGGTATGGCTACACCTTC. As protein: CASSVQGRGYGYTF.

The rearrangement uses TRBV27 and TRBJ1-1; 7 nucleotides align to TRBD1. Germline V gives CDR1 MNHEY, CDR2 SMNVEV (reference sequence). Trimming removed 5 bases from V and 8 bases from J; junction bases left unmatched: 14. The CDR3 totals 15 residues. The CDR3 DNA reads TGTGCCAGCAGTAGAAACAGGGGTGGGTACTCAGAAGCTTTCTTT. This translates into CASSRNRGGYSEAFF.

V and J are TRBV4-1 and TRBJ2-3; D unresolved. This CDR3 has 15 amino acids. Germline-derived CDR1 and CDR2 are MGHRA and YSYEKL. Trimming took 0 bases from V and 5 from J, leaving 12 bases between them. CDR3 coding DNA: TGCGCCAGCAGCCAAGATTCCTCCTTTATAGATACGCAGTATTTT. As protein: CASSQDSSFIDTQYF.

V usage is TRBV27 and J usage is TRBJ2-2; D not certain. The CDR3 has 14 amino acids. With 3 bases removed from V and 1 base from J, the gap between germline ends came to 6 bases. Germline CDR1 is MNHEY and CDR2 is SMNVEV (reference sequence). CDR3 nucleotides: TGTGCCAGCAGTTTTATCAGGAACACCGGGGAGCTGTTTTTT. Amino acid sequence: CASSFIRNTGELFF.

V gene TRBV18 combines with J gene TRBJ2-1; D call uncertain. CDR3 length equals 12 residues. The V and J ends lost 6 bases and 7 bases respectively, with 10 bases between them. Germline values: CDR1 KGHSH, CDR2 LQKENI. The CDR3 reads CASSQGRNEQFF. For the CDR3, the DNA is TGTGCCAGCTCCCAAGGACGGAATGAGCAGTTCTTC.

The gene calls are TRBV6-5 and TRBJ2-1; 11 bases are shared with TRBD2. The junction had 4 bases not matched to a gene; V was cut back by 9 bases and J by 3 bases. The CDR3 sequence is 14 residues long. Looked up from germline, CDR1 is MNHEY and CDR2 is SVGAGI. The CDR3 sequence is CASNLAGGYNEQFF. The CDR3 DNA reads TGTGCCAGTAACCTAGCGGGGGGCTACAATGAGCAGTTCTTC.

The genes are TRBV5-1 and TRBJ2-3, with D possibly TRBD1 on 7 matching bases. V was pared by 0 bases and J by 6 bases, with 17 bases between. Germline V lookup: CDR1 SGHRS, CDR2 YFSETQ. CDR3 length: 16 amino acids. The CDR3, as DNA: TGCGCCAGCAGCTTGGAGGGGAGGACAGGTTTGGATACGCAGTATTTT. Its translation: CASSLEGRTGLDTQYF.

The V gene is TRBV4-2, the J gene TRBJ1-4; 7 positions match TRBD1. J lost 1 base, V lost 5 bases, and 4 bases had no gene match. The CDR3 is 15 residues long. The germline gives CDR1 LGHNA, CDR2 YNFKEQ. The CDR3 region has the DNA TGTGCCAGCAGCAACAGACAGGGAACTAATGAAAAACTGTTTTTT. Translation gives CASSNRQGTNEKLFF.

On this clone: Its ends do not fully match the called genes, so a read error is possible. The chain combines TRBV6-4 with TRBJ1-3; 9 bases fit TRBD1. The length of the CDR3 is 18 residues. CDR1 and CDR2 from the germline V gene are MRHNA and SNTAGT. The CDR3 here is CASRMDRDRVLMGVGLDF. The CDR3 DNA sequence: TGTGCCAGCAGAATGGACCGGGACAGGGTGCTTATGGGGGTGGGTTTGGATTTT.

The genes are TRBV24-1 and TRBJ1-5; TRBD1 agrees at 10 bases. Losses at the gene ends were 2 bases for V and 5 bases for J; bases not matched to a gene: 5. The CDR3 loop spans 16 amino acids. CDR1 and CDR2 from the germline V gene are KGHDR and SFDVKD. CDR3 coding DNA: TGTGCCACCAGTGATTCCGGGACAGGGGTGCATCAGCCCCAGCATTTT. It is translated as CATSDSGTGVHQPQHF.